This paragraph covers one TCR beta chain sequence. The antigen remains undetermined. The CDR3 length is 16 residues. The record originates from a study of cytomegalovirus exposure and HLA in healthy donors. The PCR made use of 60 Vbeta and 13 Jbeta primers. The repertoire was sequenced with immunoSEQ multiplex PCR; TCRdb's copy has only in-frame clones and lacks some. The sample carries over 100,000 clones, 75% to 90% recorded once. Study-wide findings and caveats: Sequencing probably produced one cluster of sequence variants that were highly shared.

The sequence came from a young man in good health and CMV-seronegative. The sample was PBMCs. This rearrangement joins TRBV21-1 to TRBJ1-1. TRBV21-1 is deemed a pseudogene. DNA for the CDR3: TGTGCCAGCAGCGAAAGGGGGGGCACTATGAACACTGAAGCTTTCTTT. The encoded protein is CASSERGGTMNTEAFF.